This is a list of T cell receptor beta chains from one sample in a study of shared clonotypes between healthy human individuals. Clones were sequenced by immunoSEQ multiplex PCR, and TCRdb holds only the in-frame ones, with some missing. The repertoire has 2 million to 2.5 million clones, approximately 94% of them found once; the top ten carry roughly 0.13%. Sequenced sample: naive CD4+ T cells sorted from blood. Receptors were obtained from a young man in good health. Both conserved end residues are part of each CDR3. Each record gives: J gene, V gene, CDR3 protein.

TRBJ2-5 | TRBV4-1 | CASSSYPGQGAQETQYF
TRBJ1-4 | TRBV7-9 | CASSLEDRGPRKLFF
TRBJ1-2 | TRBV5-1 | CASSSPDRKRNYGYTF
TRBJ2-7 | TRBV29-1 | CSVESAGEGQYF
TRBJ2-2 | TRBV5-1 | CASTLVLQNTGELFF
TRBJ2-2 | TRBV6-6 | CASSYSGLAWTGELFF
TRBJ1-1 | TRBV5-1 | CASSLDTSYPTEAFF
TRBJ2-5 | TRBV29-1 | CSVEGGVQTQYF
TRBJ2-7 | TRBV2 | CASTGLTYEQYF
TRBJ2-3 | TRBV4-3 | CASSQGGTSGSIQYF
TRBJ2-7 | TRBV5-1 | CASSSRTGSSYEQYF
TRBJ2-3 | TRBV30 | CAWGSGGSTDTQYF
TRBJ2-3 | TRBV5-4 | CASSSLSTDTQYF
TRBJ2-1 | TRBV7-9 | CASSLGTSGTNEQFF
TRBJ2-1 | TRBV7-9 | CASSLDNDNEQFF
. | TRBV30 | CAWYKLSSYEQYF
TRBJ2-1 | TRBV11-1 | CASSWDRNYNEQFF
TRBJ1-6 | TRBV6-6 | CASSTGQGQNSPLHF
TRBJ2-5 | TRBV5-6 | CASSLRGRNKETQYF
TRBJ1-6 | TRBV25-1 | CASSELRTGTSPLHF
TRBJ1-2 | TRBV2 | CASSEGGTGVYGYTF
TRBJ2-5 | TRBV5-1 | CASSSGTFQETQYF
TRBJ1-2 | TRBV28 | CASSPTRGQDYGYTF